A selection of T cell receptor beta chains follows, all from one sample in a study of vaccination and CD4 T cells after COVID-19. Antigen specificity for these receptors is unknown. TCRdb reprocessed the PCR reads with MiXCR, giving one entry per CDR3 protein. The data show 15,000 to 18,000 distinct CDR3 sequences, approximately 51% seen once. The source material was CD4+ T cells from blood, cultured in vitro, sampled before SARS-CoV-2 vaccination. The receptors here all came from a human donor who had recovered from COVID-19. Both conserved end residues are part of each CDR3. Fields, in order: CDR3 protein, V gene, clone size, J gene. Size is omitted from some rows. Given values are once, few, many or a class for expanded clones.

CASSPDRANTEAFF	TRBV18	NA	TRBJ1-1
CASSINRGPTYEQYF	TRBV7-3	once	TRBJ2-7
CASSSMRATGGPTQYF	TRBV21-1	NA	TRBJ2-5
CASSLVAGGINEQFF	TRBV2	NA	TRBJ2-1
CASRSPGHRNKETQYF	TRBV3-1	NA	TRBJ2-5
CASSWWGWRAGSNTGELFF	TRBV27	NA	TRBJ2-2
CASRRETNTEAFF	TRBV11-2	NA	TRBJ1-1
CAWRRGLSTDTQYF	TRBV30	NA	TRBJ2-3
CATSNRAKQYF	TRBV15	few	TRBJ2-7
CASSHQGSDYGYTF	TRBV7-9	NA	TRBJ1-2
CASRAPGQGSNQPQHF	TRBV28	few	TRBJ1-5
CAWSVSHETQYF	TRBV30	NA	TRBJ2-5
CASSSQKRVQETQYF	TRBV7-9	NA	TRBJ2-5
CSARDQGSPGQGNSGANVLTF	TRBV20-1	NA	TRBJ2-6
CASRHYLGANYGYTF	TRBV6-1	NA	TRBJ1-2
CASSLRDAAGPQHF	TRBV12-3/TRBV12-4	NA	TRBJ1-5
CASSETGTGDEQYF	TRBV6-1	few	TRBJ2-7
CSADKGQGNEKLFF	TRBV20-1	NA	TRBJ1-4
CASTTGWREQYF	TRBV28	NA	TRBJ2-7
CASSSGESSGANVLTF	TRBV28	few	TRBJ2-6
CASSAARGPYEQYF	TRBV2	few	TRBJ2-7
CATDSSGANVLTF	TRBV3-1	NA	TRBJ2-6
CASSLERENYNEQFF	TRBV5-4	NA	TRBJ2-1
CASSEGTYNEQFF	TRBV19	NA	TRBJ2-1
CASSLGGKQETQYF	TRBV11-1	few	TRBJ2-5
CASSKLGPTGELFF	TRBV6-2/TRBV6-3	NA	TRBJ2-2
CASSPGQGDAGELFF	TRBV7-7	NA	TRBJ2-2
CASSLDRDQPQHF	TRBV7-2	NA	TRBJ1-5
CSATEGRTGELFF	TRBV20-1	few	TRBJ2-2
CASSHAKETQYF	TRBV3-1	NA	TRBJ2-5
CSARGQQNYGYTF	TRBV20-1	few	TRBJ1-2
CSARDDVRGHTGELFF	TRBV20-1	few	TRBJ2-2
CASSIVGGAETQYF	TRBV19	few	TRBJ2-5